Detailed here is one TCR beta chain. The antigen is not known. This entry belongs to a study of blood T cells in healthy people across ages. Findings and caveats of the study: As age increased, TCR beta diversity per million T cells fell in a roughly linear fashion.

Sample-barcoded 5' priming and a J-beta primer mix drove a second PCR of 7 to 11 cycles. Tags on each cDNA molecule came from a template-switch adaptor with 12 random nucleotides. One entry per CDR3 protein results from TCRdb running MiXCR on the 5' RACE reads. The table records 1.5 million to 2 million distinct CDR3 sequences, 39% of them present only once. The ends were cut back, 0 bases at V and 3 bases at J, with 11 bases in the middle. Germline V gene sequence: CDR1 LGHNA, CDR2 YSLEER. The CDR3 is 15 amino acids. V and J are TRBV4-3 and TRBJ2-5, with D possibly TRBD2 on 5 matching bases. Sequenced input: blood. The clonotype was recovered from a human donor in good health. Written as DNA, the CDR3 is TGCGCCAGCAGCCAAGACGGAGGAAGTAAAGAGACCCAGTACTTC. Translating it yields CASSQDGGSKETQYF.